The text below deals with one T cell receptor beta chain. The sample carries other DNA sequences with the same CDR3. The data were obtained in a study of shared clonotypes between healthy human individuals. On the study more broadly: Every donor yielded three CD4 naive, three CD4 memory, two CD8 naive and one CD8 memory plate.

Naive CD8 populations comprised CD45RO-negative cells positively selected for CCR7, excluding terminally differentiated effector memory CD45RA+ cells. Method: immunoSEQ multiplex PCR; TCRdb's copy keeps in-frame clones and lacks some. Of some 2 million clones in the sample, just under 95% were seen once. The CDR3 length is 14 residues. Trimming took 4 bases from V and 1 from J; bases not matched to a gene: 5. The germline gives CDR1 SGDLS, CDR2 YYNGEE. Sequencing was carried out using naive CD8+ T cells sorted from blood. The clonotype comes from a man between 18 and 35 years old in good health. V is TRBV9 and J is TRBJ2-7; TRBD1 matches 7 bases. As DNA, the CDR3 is TGTGCCAGCAGCATAGGGGGCTCGTCCTACGAGCAGTACTTC. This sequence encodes CASSIGGSSYEQYF.